This T cell receptor beta chain was captured in a study of CD8 T cells in ankylosing spondylitis. Points from the study as a whole: Clones tied to disease were said to be significantly enriched in matched ankylosing spondylitis synovial fluid. Researchers report that disease-linked clones proved CD8+ and relatively rare in peripheral blood. Typical of ankylosing spondylitis blood, it appeared, was a TCR beta motif of eight highly homologous variants.

Scientists made TCR beta libraries using quantitative 5'-RACE with molecular barcodes. TCRdb reanalysed the 5' RACE reads using MiXCR and keeps one entry per CDR3 protein. The sample consists of approximately 150,000 distinct CDR3 sequences, more than 15% of them appearing once. As concerns this clonotype: Its antigen is not identified.

This clonotype originated in a male donor with ankylosing spondylitis. Material: blood, either unsorted or a sorted T cell fraction (not recorded which).

In nucleotides, the CDR3 is TGTGCCAGCGCTGACAGATTCTACGAGCAGTACTTC. It encodes CASADRFYEQYF. This chain links TRBV27 with TRBJ2-7; D is possibly TRBD1 (5 bases). Germline V lookup: CDR1 MNHEY, CDR2 SMNVEV (reference sequence). The CDR3 covers 12 residues. Between the trimmed V and J ends, which lost 8 bases and 3 bases, there was a span of 11 bases.